The sequence of this TCR beta chain was determined in a study of kidney transplant recipient with SARS-CoV-2 infection. Between the trimmed V and J ends, which lost 4 bases and 4 bases, there was a span of 22 bases. This CDR3 region has 17 residues. TCRdb recomputed calls from the reads with MiXCR, one row per CDR3 protein. The repertoire has approximately 240,000 distinct CDR3 sequences, under 30% of them found once; the top ten carry 6% to 8.5%. This clonotype occurred many times. The chain joins TRBV23-1 to TRBJ1-2; D ambiguous. TRBV23-1 is reported as an ORF; its role is uncertain. The starting material was a blood sample, obtained at baseline and on day 111 from a kidney transplant recipient. The clonotype originates from a male patient in his thirties who had COVID-19 and was a kidney transplant recipient. The graft donor may have contributed some T cells. In nucleotides, the CDR3 is TGCGCCAGCAGTCGATTTAGGCTACGCAGAAAGACCTATGGCTACACCTTC. Encoded protein: CASSRFRLRRKTYGYTF.